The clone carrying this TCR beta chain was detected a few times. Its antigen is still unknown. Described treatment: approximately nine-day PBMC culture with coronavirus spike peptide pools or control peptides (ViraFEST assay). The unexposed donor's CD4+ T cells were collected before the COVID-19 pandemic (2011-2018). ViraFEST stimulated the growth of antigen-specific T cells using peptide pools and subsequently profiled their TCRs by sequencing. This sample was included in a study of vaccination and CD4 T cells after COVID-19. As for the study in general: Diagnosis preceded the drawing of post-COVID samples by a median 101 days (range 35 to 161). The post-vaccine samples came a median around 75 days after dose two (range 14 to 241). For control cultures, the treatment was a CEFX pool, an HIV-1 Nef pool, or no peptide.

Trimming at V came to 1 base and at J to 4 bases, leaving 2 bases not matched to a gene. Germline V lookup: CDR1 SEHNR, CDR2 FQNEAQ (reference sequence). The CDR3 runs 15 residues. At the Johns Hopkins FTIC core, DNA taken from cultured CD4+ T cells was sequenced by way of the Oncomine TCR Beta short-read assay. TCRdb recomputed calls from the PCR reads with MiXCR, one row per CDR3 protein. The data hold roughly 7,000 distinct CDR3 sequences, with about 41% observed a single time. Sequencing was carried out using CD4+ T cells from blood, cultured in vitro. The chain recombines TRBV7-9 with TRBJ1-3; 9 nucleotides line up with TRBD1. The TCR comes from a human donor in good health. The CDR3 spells CASSLGQGDGNTIYF. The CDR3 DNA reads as TGTGCCAGCAGCTTAGGACAGGGGGACGGAAACACCATATATTTT.